This T cell receptor beta chain was recovered during a study of CD8 T cells in ankylosing spondylitis. Study-wide results and limits: Disease-associated clones were reportedly significantly overrepresented in matched ankylosing spondylitis synovial fluid.

This clonotype was found a few times. Its antigen is undetermined. MiXCR was run by TCRdb on the 5' RACE reads, yielding one entry per CDR3 protein. The repertoire holds more than 150,000 distinct CDR3 sequences, with around a tenth as singletons. The CDR3 sequence is 18 residues long. Germline CDR1 reads SGHAT; CDR2 reads FQNNGV. Losses at the gene ends were 5 bases for V and 5 bases for J; bases not matched to a gene: 16. The sequencing sample was made of blood, either unsorted or a sorted T cell fraction (not recorded which). The clonotype was recovered from a male donor with ankylosing spondylitis or in good health (not recorded which). The chain recombines TRBV11-2 with TRBJ2-2; 8 nucleotides match TRBD2. DNA for the CDR3: TGTGCCAGCAGCCACCGAGGGGCCGGGGGGGGTGGAACCGGGGAGCTGTTTTTT. This translates into CASSHRGAGGGGTGELFF.